This T cell receptor beta chain is drawn from a study of T cells after yellow fever vaccination. Study results and caveats: A large majority of primary-vaccination clones showed up again after the booster (approximately 95% CD4, around 90% CD8).

As for this clonotype: Its antigen is not identified.

Production of TCR cDNA was by 5'RACE template switching, which also added a universal primer site and UMIs. Each CDR3 protein gets one entry after TCRdb re-called the 5' RACE reads with MiXCR. The repertoire holds about 320,000 distinct CDR3 sequences, with 3.5% to 5% as singletons. The CDR3 has 17 residues. The receptor was derived from a man aged 18 to 35 who received the YFV17D yellow fever vaccine. This sample comprised PBMCs, obtained 15 days after the yellow fever booster vaccination. This chain links TRBV12-1 with TRBJ2-3; the listed D gene, TRBD1, was not tested against the DNA. TRBV12-1 counts as a pseudogene. For the CDR3, the DNA is TGCGCCAGCAGAACCGAGGAGGGGGGCTATGGCACAGATACGCAGTATTTT. This translates into CASRTEEGGYGTDTQYF.